The 5 T cell receptor beta chains below come from one sample, sequenced in a study of blood T cell repertoires in COVID-19. TCRdb's table, derived via immunoSEQ multiplex PCR, lists solely in-frame clones and lacks some. The repertoire includes roughly 80,000 clones, 75% to 95% of them detected once, and 1.5% to 2% sits in the top ten. Sequences were obtained from peripheral blood. The receptors were gathered from a woman aged 45-65 years in a cohort sampled during active COVID-19.

V and J are TRBV28 and TRBJ1-5, with D possibly matching TRBD1 (6 bases). Germline V gene sequence: CDR1 MDHEN, CDR2 SYDVKM. V dropped 3 bases and J dropped 2 bases, with 11 bases sitting between them. The CDR3 is made up of 15 amino acids. The CDR3 DNA follows: TGTGCCAGCAGTTTCAGCAGGGGTGGCAATCAGCCCCAGCATTTT. This sequence encodes CASSFSRGGNQPQHF. The variable domain in full, with the rest retrieved from reference TRBV28 and TRBJ1-5, is DVKVTQSSRYLVKRTGEKVFLECVQDMDHENMFWYRQDPGLGLRLIYFSYDVKMKEKGDIPEGYSVSREKKERFSLILESASTNQTSMYLCASSFSRGGNQPQHFGDGTRLSIL.

The V call is TRBV5-6, the J call TRBJ1-5, with D perhaps TRBD1 (5 bases). Germline CDR1 and CDR2: SGHDT and YYEEEE. The CDR3 has 17 residues. Trimming removed 0 bases from V and 6 bases from J, with 19 bases in between. CDR3 residues: CASSLGSGGDLGQPQHF. CDR3 nucleotides: TGTGCCAGCAGCTTGGGATCCGGAGGGGATCTCGGTCAGCCCCAGCATTTT.

V is TRBV2 and J is TRBJ2-3, with 7 bases lining up with TRBD1. Trimming took 3 bases from V and 1 from J; bases not matched to a gene: 4. This CDR3 contains 15 residues. CDR1 and CDR2 (germline): SNHLY, FYNNEI. The CDR3 here is CASSDLGGRTDTQYF. CDR3 bases: TGTGCCAGCAGTGACCTAGGGGGCCGCACAGATACGCAGTATTTT.

The CDR3 protein is CASASQDRAHQPQHF. DNA of the CDR3: TGTGCCAGCGCATCCCAGGACAGGGCTCATCAGCCCCAGCATTTT. The chain is built from TRBV28 and TRBJ1-5, with 8 positions matching TRBD1. Germline V gives CDR1 MDHEN, CDR2 SYDVKM. Trimming removed 8 bases from V and 5 bases from J; junction bases left unmatched: 11. The CDR3 runs 15 residues.

The CDR3 here is CASTTLRPRGFF. The CDR3 DNA is TGTGCCAGCACCACCTTAAGGCCCCGAGGCTTCTTT. V and J are TRBV2 and TRBJ1-1; no clear D gene. V lost 7 bases and J 14 bases, leaving 20 bases between the germline ends. The germline gives CDR1 SNHLY, CDR2 FYNNEI. CDR3 length: 12 residues.